This is a list of T cell receptor beta chains from one sample in a study of T cells after posttransplantation cyclophosphamide. This table comes from immunoSEQ multiplex PCR, and its TCRdb copy is limited to in-frame clones, with some not included. Observed in the sample are approximately 39,000 clones, none of them singletons. Material for sequencing was PBMCs. The source is a girl aged 5 to 17 in good health, CMV-negative, and a related stem cell transplant donor. Each CDR3 is given with its conserved first and last residue. A D gene is named only where the DNA matches it firmly. Clone size is stated in some rows and not others, as once, few, many or a class when expanded.

j_gene | v_gene | d_gene | abundance | len | CDR3nt | CDR3aa
TRBJ2-5 | TRBV4-2 | . | few | 15 | TGTGCCAGCAGCCAAGATGGCCAGTCTCAAGAGACCCAGTACTTC | CASSQDGQSQETQYF
TRBJ2-1 | TRBV11-2 | TRBD2 | few | 15 | TGTGCCAGCAGCTTAGGGACTAGGCGCGCAAATGAGCAGTTCTTC | CASSLGTRRANEQFF
TRBJ1-4 | TRBV18 | TRBD1 | many | 16 | TGTGCCAGCTCGCCAGACAGGGGCGCAACTAATGAAAAACTGTTTTTT | CASSPDRGATNEKLFF
TRBJ2-5 | TRBV6-5 | TRBD1 | many | 14 | TGTGCCACTCGCCGAGGGGGCCCTGGGGAGACCCAGTACTTC | CATRRGGPGETQYF
TRBJ2-5 | TRBV7-3 | . | many | 14 | TGTGCCAGCAGCCTAGGGGCCCTCCAAGAGACCCAGTACTTC | CASSLGALQETQYF
TRBJ2-5 | TRBV10-2 | . | many | 15 | TGCGCCAGCAGTGAGATCCCGGGGGGCGGTGGGGCCCAGTACTTC | CASSEIPGGGGAQYF
TRBJ1-4 | TRBV2 | TRBD1 | many | 14 | TGTGCCAGCAGATTGGACCCAGGGGGAGAAAAACTGTTTTTT | CASRLDPGGEKLFF
TRBJ2-7 | TRBV28 | . | many | 13 | TGTGCCAGCACCTACGGGGGTGGGTACGAGCAGTACTTC | CASTYGGGYEQYF
TRBJ2-7 | TRBV7-9 | TRBD2 | many | 16 | TGTGCCAGCAGCTCCACTAGCGGGGGGATGAATTACGAGCAGTACTTC | CASSSTSGGMNYEQYF
TRBJ1-5 | TRBV19 | TRBD1 | many | 15 | TGTGCCAGTAATTCCGGGACAGGGCGAACTCAGCCCCAGCATTTT | CASNSGTGRTQPQHF
TRBJ2-7 | TRBV6-6 | TRBD2 | many | 13 | TGTGCCAGCCGGCTAGCGGAATCCTACGAGCAGTACTTC | CASRLAESYEQYF
TRBJ2-5 | TRBV10-3 | . | few | 12 | TGTGCCATCAGTGAGTCAGGTGGTCAGGGCTACTTC | CAISESGGQGYF
TRBJ1-1 | TRBV30 | . | few | 17 | TGTGCCTGGAGTGTACTCCTCCCTGGATCAGGGGTCACTGAAGCTTTCTTT | CAWSVLLPGSGVTEAFF
TRBJ2-1 | TRBV10-2 | TRBD2 | many | 15 | TGCGCCAGCAGTCTTAGCGGGGGGGCCGGGAATGAGCAGTTCTTC | CASSLSGGAGNEQFF
TRBJ2-5 | TRBV5-4 | . | few | 14 | TGTGCCAGCAGCTTAGACAGCTTCCAAGAGACCCAGTACTTC | CASSLDSFQETQYF
TRBJ1-1 | TRBV19 | TRBD1 | many | 16 | TGTGCCAGTAGTATAGGCACCCGACAGGGGGCCCCTGAAGCTTTCTTT | CASSIGTRQGAPEAFF
TRBJ2-1 | TRBV9 | TRBD2 | many | 16 | TGTGCCAGCAGCTTCCCGACTAGCGGGAGCGACAATGAGCAGTTCTTC | CASSFPTSGSDNEQFF
TRBJ2-2 | TRBV10-2 | TRBD2 | many | 14 | TGCGCCAGCGGGCGGGGGGTGAACACCGGGGAGCTGTTTTTT | CASGRGVNTGELFF
TRBJ2-3 | TRBV12-5 | TRBD1 | many | 17 | TGTGCTAGTGGTTTGGTAGTGGACAGGGAAGGCACAGATACGCAGTATTTT | CASGLVVDREGTDTQYF
TRBJ2-1 | TRBV5-5 | TRBD2 | many | 16 | TGTGCCAGCAGCTTTGCTAGCGGGGGGGCCGCTGGTGAGCAGTTCTTC | CASSFASGGAAGEQFF
TRBJ2-7 | TRBV6-6 | TRBD1 | many | 15 | TGTGCCAGCACCAAGGACGGGACAGGGCGCTACGAGCAGTACTTC | CASTKDGTGRYEQYF
TRBJ2-1 | TRBV7-9 | . | . | 12 | TGTGCCAGCGACCTTTCGGGTAGTGAGCAGTTCTTC | CASDLSGSEQFF
TRBJ1-1 | TRBV14 | . | many | 13 | TGTGCCAGCAGCCAAAACATGAACACTGAAGCTTTCTTT | CASSQNMNTEAFF
TRBJ2-3 | TRBV27 | . | many | 15 | TGTGCCAGCAGTTCCCGGTACTACAACACAGATACGCAGTATTTT | CASSSRYYNTDTQYF
TRBJ2-7 | TRBV7-2 | TRBD2 | . | 16 | TGTGCCAGCAGCTTTTGGGACTCTAGCGGCCCCTACGAGCAGTACTTC | CASSFWDSSGPYEQYF
TRBJ1-2 | TRBV28 | . | few | 15 | TGTGCCAGCAGTTTAGTGGTGTCAGCTAACTATGGCTACACCTTC | CASSLVVSANYGYTF
TRBJ2-1 | TRBV4-1 | . | . | 16 | TGCGCCAGCAGCCAAGGGGTACTAGCCTCCTACAATGAGCAGTTCTTC | CASSQGVLASYNEQFF
TRBJ2-1 | TRBV6-1 | TRBD2 | many | 15 | TGTGCCAGCAGTGCACTAGCGGGGGTCCTCAATGAGCAGTTCTTC | CASSALAGVLNEQFF
TRBJ2-7 | TRBV4-1 | . | many | 13 | TGCGCCAGCAGCCAAGAATTTCCGGACGAGCAGTACTTC | CASSQEFPDEQYF
TRBJ2-7 | TRBV6-1 | . | few | 14 | TGTGCCAGCAGTCCTAGTCCCGGGACCTACGAGCAGTACTTC | CASSPSPGTYEQYF
TRBJ2-2 | TRBV9 | . | many | 14 | TGTGCCAGCAGCGTAGGAGGTAGCACCGGGGAGCTGTTTTTT | CASSVGGSTGELFF
TRBJ2-7 | TRBV30 | TRBD2 | many | 14 | TGTGCCTGGAGCCCCGGGACTAGCCCCTACGAGCAGTACTTC | CAWSPGTSPYEQYF
TRBJ1-4 | TRBV18 | TRBD1 | many | 14 | TGTGCCAGCTCACCATTATCAGGGGGTGAAAAACTGTTTTTT | CASSPLSGGEKLFF
TRBJ2-5 | TRBV28 | TRBD1 | . | 16 | TGTGCCAGCAGTCTAAGACAGGGTGGGTACCAAGAGACCCAGTACTTC | CASSLRQGGYQETQYF
TRBJ2-7 | TRBV9 | TRBD2 | . | 14 | TGTGCCAGCAGCGAGACTAGCGGGAGTCGTGAGCAGTACTTC | CASSETSGSREQYF
TRBJ2-3 | TRBV7-3 | . | many | 15 | TGTGCCAGCAGCTTAATCCAGGGAAGCACAGATACGCAGTATTTT | CASSLIQGSTDTQYF
TRBJ1-5 | TRBV5-5 | TRBD1 | many | 15 | TGTGCCAGCAGCTTAACGGGACAGGGTTTTCAGCCCCAGCATTTT | CASSLTGQGFQPQHF
TRBJ2-1 | TRBV15 | . | many | 17 | TGTGCCACCAGCAAAGGACAGGGGGGACTAGCGGCCAATGAGCAGTTCTTC | CATSKGQGGLAANEQFF
TRBJ2-1 | TRBV4-3 | . | few | 12 | TGCGCCAGCAGCCAAGTAGCTGGTGAGCAGTTCTTC | CASSQVAGEQFF
TRBJ2-7 | TRBV10-3 | . | many | 12 | TGTGCCATCAGTGAGTCCTACTACGAGCAGTACTTC | CAISESYYEQYF
TRBJ2-5 | TRBV2 | . | many | 15 | TGTGCCAGCAGTCACACCGGCGGGTACCAAGAGACCCAGTACTTC | CASSHTGGYQETQYF
TRBJ2-2 | TRBV11-2 | . | few | 14 | TGTGCCAGCAGCTTAGGGCCGAACACCGGGGAGCTGTTTTTT | CASSLGPNTGELFF
TRBJ2-1 | TRBV5-6 | TRBD1 | many | 17 | TGTGCCAGCAGCTTAGGGGGACAGGGCGGATCGAGGAATGAGCAGTTCTTC | CASSLGGQGGSRNEQFF
TRBJ1-2 | TRBV29-1 | . | many | 12 | TGCAGCGTTGACGGGGGGGGAGATGGCTACACCTTC | CSVDGGGDGYTF
TRBJ1-1 | TRBV19 | . | many | 13 | TGTGCCGCCGGGGGACGACAGTCCACTGAAGCTTTCTTT | CAAGGRQSTEAFF
TRBJ2-1 | TRBV6-4 | TRBD2 | many | 14 | TGTGCCAGCAGTGTGACTAGCGGGGACAATGAGCAGTTCTTC | CASSVTSGDNEQFF
TRBJ1-2 | TRBV28 | . | . | 14 | TGTGCCAGCAGTTTATCGCCGGGAAACTATGGCTACACCTTC | CASSLSPGNYGYTF
TRBJ2-7 | TRBV19 | TRBD1 | many | 14 | TGTGCCAGTAGGAACACAGGGGGCCAAGGGGAGCAGTACTTC | CASRNTGGQGEQYF
TRBJ2-7 | TRBV6-6 | TRBD1 | . | 14 | TGTGCCAGCAGTTACCGGGACAGGCTTTACGAGCAGTACTTC | CASSYRDRLYEQYF
TRBJ1-5 | TRBV6-5 | . | many | 14 | TGTGCCAGCAGTTACCGAGAATCCAATCAGCCCCAGCATTTT | CASSYRESNQPQHF
TRBJ1-1 | TRBV11-2 | TRBD1 | . | 17 | TGTGCCAGCAGCTTAGAAAGGACAGGGGGAGTGAACACTGAAGCTTTCTTT | CASSLERTGGVNTEAFF